The next 20 T cell receptor beta chains were all read from a single sample in a study of blood T cell repertoires in COVID-19. Sequencing used immunoSEQ multiplex PCR; TCRdb keeps in-frame clones, though not all of them. The sample has fewer than 60,000 clones, approximately 90% seen once. The specimen sequenced was peripheral blood. The receptors come from a human donor with acute or convalescent COVID-19. The donor label of this sample is uncertain.

The rearrangement links TRBV10-3 to TRBJ1-1; 7 nucleotides agree with TRBD1. With 1 base clipped from V and 2 bases from J, the junction kept 4 bases outside the gene matches. The CDR3 spans 15 residues. Germline CDR1 ENHRY, CDR2 SYGVKD. The CDR3 DNA follows: TGTGCCATCAGTGAGTTCGGACAGGTCAACACTGAAGCTTTCTTT. Protein: CAISEFGQVNTEAFF.

J is TRBJ2-1 and V is TRBV3-1 (or the pseudogene TRBV3-2), with 7 bases fitting TRBD2. V lost 9 bases to trimming and J lost 3 bases; unmatched junction nucleotides: 8. The germline V gene encodes CDR1 LGHDT and CDR2 YNNKEL (reference sequence). The CDR3 has 14 residues. The CDR3 DNA reads as TGTGCCAGTGGCCCGCTAGCGGACTACAATGAGCAGTTCTTC. Protein sequence: CASGPLADYNEQFF.

The gene calls are TRBV28 and TRBJ1-5; D is unresolved. The CDR3 spans 15 residues. The ends were cut back, 2 bases at V and 3 bases at J, with 11 bases in the middle. Germline CDR1 and CDR2: MDHEN and SYDVKM. The CDR3 sequence is CASSLTGEDNQPQHF. For the CDR3, the DNA is TGTGCCAGCAGTTTAACCGGGGAGGACAATCAGCCCCAGCATTTT.

The chain has TRBV6-5 and TRBJ1-1, with D possibly matching TRBD1 (6 bases). The CDR3 is 14 amino acids. The germline V gene encodes CDR1 MNHEY and CDR2 SVGAGI. V was trimmed by 7 bases and J by 7 bases, leaving 19 bases between them. For the CDR3, the DNA is TGTGCCAGCAATTTCAGGGACATTTCGTTTGAAGCTTTCTTT. It encodes CASNFRDISFEAFF.

This chain connects TRBV7-5 to TRBJ1-5. TRBV7-5 is reported as a pseudogene. The CDR3 is made up of 12 amino acids. The CDR3 sequence: CVRSRRGEPQHF. DNA for the CDR3: TGTGTCAGAAGCCGTCGGGGGGAGCCCCAGCATTTT.

This clone was observed once. The chain uses TRBV10-1 and TRBJ2-1, with D perhaps matching TRBD2 (7 bases). Germline values: CDR1 WNHNN, CDR2 SYGVQD (reference sequence). The CDR3 loop spans 15 amino acids. Trimming took off 0 bases at V and 7 bases at J, with 13 bases between the two ends. The DNA for the CDR3 is TGCGCCAGCAGTGAGTCAAACGGGGGGCTTAATGAGCAGTTCTTC. Encoded protein: CASSESNGGLNEQFF.

V gene TRBV27 combines with J gene TRBJ2-7; 8 nucleotides agree with TRBD1. Germline V gene data show CDR1 as MNHEY and CDR2 as SMNVEV (reference sequence). Losses at the gene ends were 5 bases for V and 4 bases for J; bases not matched to a gene: 4. CDR3 length: 13 amino acids. CDR3 sequence reads: CASSPRQGYEQYV. In DNA form, the CDR3 reads TGTGCCAGCAGTCCAAGACAGGGGTACGAGCAGTACGTC.

V gene TRBV5-1 combines with J gene TRBJ1-6, with TRBD1 as a possible D gene (5 bases). The length of the CDR3 is 14 residues. Germline V CDR1 and CDR2: SGHRS, YFSETQ. The ends were cut back, 4 bases at V and 5 bases at J, with 10 bases in the middle. The chain's CDR3 is CASSQGANNSPLHF. CDR3 coding DNA: TGCGCCAGCAGCCAAGGGGCGAATAATTCACCCCTCCACTTT.

The rearrangement links TRBV25-1 to TRBJ2-1; TRBD2 aligns across 7 bases. The CDR3 has 16 amino acids. CDR1 and CDR2 from the germline V gene are MGHDK and SYGVNS. V shed 3 bases and J 3 bases; nucleotides not matched to a gene: 8. The CDR3 nucleotides are TGTGCCAGCAGTGAGCTTGGACTAGACAACTACAATGAGCAGTTCTTC. Its protein is CASSELGLDNYNEQFF.

The chain has TRBV5-1 and TRBJ2-3; 9 positions agree with TRBD1. The CDR3 spans 13 residues. V shed 7 bases, J shed 2 bases, and the junction held 2 bases outside the gene matches. CDR1 SGHRS and CDR2 YFSETQ come from the germline V gene. The CDR3 region is CASGTGNTDTQYF. In DNA form, the CDR3 reads TGCGCCAGCGGGACAGGGAACACAGATACGCAGTATTTT.

This rearrangement joins TRBV28 to TRBJ2-1; TRBD2 matches 16 bases. CDR1 and CDR2 from the germline V gene are MDHEN and SYDVKM. The CDR3 loop spans 21 amino acids. Germline trimming cut 5 bases from V and 2 bases from J; bases unmatched to any gene: 15. The DNA of the CDR3 is TGTGCCAGCAGTCCCCTAGGCGGGACTAGCGGGGGGGCTCTAGCCTACAATGAGCAGTTCTTC. Protein product: CASSPLGGTSGGALAYNEQFF.

This clone was recorded a few times. This chain connects TRBV2 to TRBJ1-6, with D uncertain. Germline CDR1 is SNHLY and CDR2 is FYNNEI. V lost 1 base and J 6 bases, leaving 10 bases between the germline ends. The CDR3 length is 15 residues. For the CDR3, the DNA is TGTGCCAGCAGTGAAGAAGCGACTCTTAATTCACCCCTCCACTTT. It codes for CASSEEATLNSPLHF.

V gene TRBV6-6 combines with J gene TRBJ1-2; D may be TRBD1 (6 bases). Per the germline V gene, CDR1 is MNHNY and CDR2 is SVGAGI (reference sequence). CDR3 size: 16 residues. Deletions cut 7 bases from V and 1 base from J, with 19 bases between. The CDR3 sequence is CASNMRGQWSNYGYTF. The CDR3 DNA is TGTGCCAGCAATATGAGAGGACAGTGGAGTAACTATGGCTACACCTTC.

The CDR3 reads CASSQETLAAYEQYF. The CDR3 region has the DNA TGTGCCAGCAGCCAAGAAACACTAGCGGCCTACGAGCAGTACTTC. The rearrangement links TRBV3-1 (or the pseudogene TRBV3-2) to TRBJ2-7; 8 bases align to TRBD2. The V gene's germline CDR1 is LGHDT and CDR2 YNNKEL (reference sequence). The CDR3 is made up of 15 amino acids. Unmatched junction bases numbered 3, after V lost 0 bases and J lost 2 bases.

The chain joins TRBV19 to TRBJ2-2, with 14 nucleotides matching TRBD2. Germline V gene sequence: CDR1 LNHDA, CDR2 SQIVND (reference sequence). CDR3 length: 17 residues. V dropped 4 bases and J dropped 4; count of bases not matched to a gene: 5. CDR3 sequence reads: CASSRLAGGAGTGELFF. For the CDR3, the DNA is TGTGCCAGTAGTAGACTAGCGGGGGGGGCGGGCACCGGGGAGCTGTTTTTT.

DNA of the CDR3: TGTGCCAGCCTCGGACTCCTCCAAGAGACCCAGTACTTC. This translates into CASLGLLQETQYF. This chain links TRBV2 with TRBJ2-5; weak D call: TRBD2 (5 bases). Trimming stripped 8 bases from V and 1 base from J, with 11 bases between. This CDR3 spans 13 amino acids. Germline CDR1 and CDR2: SNHLY and FYNNEI.

The V and J genes are TRBV9 and TRBJ2-1; the match to TRBD1 covers 12 bases. The CDR3 is 15 amino acids. Germline values: CDR1 SGDLS, CDR2 YYNGEE. V lost 6 bases, J lost 8 bases, and 9 bases stayed unmatched. The CDR3 DNA is TGTGCCAGCACGATGGGACAGGGGGCTTTGTATGAGCAGTTCTTC. Translation: CASTMGQGALYEQFF.

This chain's CDR3 is CATCRGGRLNTEAFF. The CDR3 bases are TGTGCCACCTGCCGGGGGGGTAGGTTAAACACTGAAGCTTTCTTT. The chain has TRBV28 and TRBJ1-1; tentative D call: TRBD1 (5 bases). Trimming shortened V by 10 bases and J by 2 bases, and 20 bases separated the two germline ends. Germline V gene lookup returns CDR1 MDHEN and CDR2 SYDVKM. The CDR3 has 15 amino acids.

V and J are TRBV7-3 and TRBJ2-3, with 7 bases identical to TRBD1. The CDR3 is 14 amino acids. The V gene end was trimmed by 5 bases and the J gene end by 2 bases; junction bases not matched to a gene: 4. Germline lookup yields CDR1 SGHTA and CDR2 FQGTGA. The CDR3 is CASSVGTVTDTQYF. In DNA, the CDR3 is TGTGCCAGCAGCGTCGGGACAGTCACAGATACGCAGTATTTT.

J is TRBJ2-5 and V is TRBV3-1 (or the pseudogene TRBV3-2); the match to TRBD2 covers 7 bases. Germline V gene sequence: CDR1 LGHDT, CDR2 YNNKEL (reference sequence). The CDR3 is 15 residues long. With V trimmed by 0 bases and J by 7 bases, 8 bases remained unmatched. CDR3 nucleotide sequence: TGTGCCAGCAGCCAAGAGGCGGGAGCCGGCGCGACCCAGTACTTC. Translating gives CASSQEAGAGATQYF.